This TCR beta chain appears in the sequencing data of a study of T cells in localized non-small cell lung cancer. Whole-study findings and limits: A median about 50 of the top 100 tumor clones appeared in adjacent lung. Tumor trailed uninvolved adjacent lung in T cell clonality, which peaked there. Higher blood T cell density went with longer overall survival. The tumor had only one region sequenced, so heterogeneity remains possible.

A remark on this clone: The antigen is not known.

TCRdb's table, derived via immunoSEQ multiplex PCR, lists solely in-frame clones and lacks some. Of roughly 27,000 clones listed, around 93% are singletons. Specimen: peripheral blood, collected before any cancer treatment. The clonotype was recovered from a female donor of 60 years or more with stage I lung adenocarcinoma.

CDR3 region: CASSQGAGPQHF. In DNA, the CDR3 is TGCGCCAGCAGCCAAGGCGCCGGGCCCCAGCATTTT. J is TRBJ1-5 and V is TRBV4-1; D gene uncertain. This CDR3 is 12 amino acids long. Trimming left V 1 base short and J 9 bases short, with 7 bases between. CDR1 and CDR2 (germline): MGHRA, YSYEKL.